The table lists the clone carrying this T cell receptor (beta chain) with a few counts. No antigen is known for it. For TCR beta, libraries came from iRepertoire HTBI primers and Arm-PCR of CDR3 regions. TCRdb recomputed calls from the multiplex PCR reads with MiXCR, one row per CDR3 protein. The repertoire holds roughly 400,000 distinct CDR3 sequences, with more than 20% as singletons. Stated time point: persistent/refractory GD, antithyroid drugs over 5 years with positive TRAb. The TCR library was prepared using RNA isolated from PBMCs. The record originates from a study of regulatory T cells in long-lasting Graves disease. Study-level points and caveats: Compared with new cases, persistent Graves' patients showed reduced TCR diversity. Because few samples were included, accuracy may have been lower. Among the persistent patients, 2,741 public clonotypes were shared, more than the approximately 1,000 shared among new patients.

CDR1 is DFQATT and CDR2 is SNEGSKA in the germline V gene (reference sequence). Trimming took 5 bases from V and 2 from J; bases not matched to a gene: 4. There are 16 residues in the CDR3. The sequences come from peripheral blood mononuclear cells (PBMCs), collected when the disease was refractory, from a patient treated with antithyroid drugs. This clonotype was sampled from a female donor with Graves disease. The J gene is TRBJ2-3, the V gene TRBV20-1; 16 nucleotides agree with TRBD2. The CDR3 loop is CSAGTSGRAITDTQYF. The CDR3 DNA reads as TGCAGTGCTGGGACTAGCGGGAGGGCCATCACAGATACGCAGTATTTT.